The clone carrying this T cell receptor (beta chain) appeared a few times. Antigen specificity is unknown. These data are taken from a study of T-cell reconstitution after alpha-beta-depleted transplantation in children. Study-wide results and caveats: Several hundred rapidly expanded clones from non-depleted graft cells reportedly supplied alpha-beta T cells about two months post-transplant. Hyperexpanded clones declined; after one year, newly produced T cells mostly supplied diversity.

During its preparation, the TCRbeta library received unique molecular identifiers. Each CDR3 protein gets one entry after TCRdb re-called the PCR reads with MiXCR. This sample yields about 980,000 distinct CDR3 sequences, of which 25% to 30% are seen a single time; roughly 27% belongs to the top ten. The source material was PBMCs, mostly from graft donor cells, sampled 360 days after TCRalphabeta/CD19-depleted stem cell transplant. This clonotype originated in a boy younger than two who had a stem cell transplant for SCID, so the T cells may come from the graft donor.

This CDR3 reads CSVEDWSGGELFF. CDR3 DNA sequence: TGCAGCGTTGAAGATTGGTCTGGGGGGGAGCTGTTTTTT. V and J are TRBV29-1 and TRBJ2-2; D is unclear. Deletions cut 0 bases from V and 8 bases from J, with 10 bases between. The CDR3 covers 13 residues. Germline V CDR1 and CDR2: SQVTM, ANQGSEA.